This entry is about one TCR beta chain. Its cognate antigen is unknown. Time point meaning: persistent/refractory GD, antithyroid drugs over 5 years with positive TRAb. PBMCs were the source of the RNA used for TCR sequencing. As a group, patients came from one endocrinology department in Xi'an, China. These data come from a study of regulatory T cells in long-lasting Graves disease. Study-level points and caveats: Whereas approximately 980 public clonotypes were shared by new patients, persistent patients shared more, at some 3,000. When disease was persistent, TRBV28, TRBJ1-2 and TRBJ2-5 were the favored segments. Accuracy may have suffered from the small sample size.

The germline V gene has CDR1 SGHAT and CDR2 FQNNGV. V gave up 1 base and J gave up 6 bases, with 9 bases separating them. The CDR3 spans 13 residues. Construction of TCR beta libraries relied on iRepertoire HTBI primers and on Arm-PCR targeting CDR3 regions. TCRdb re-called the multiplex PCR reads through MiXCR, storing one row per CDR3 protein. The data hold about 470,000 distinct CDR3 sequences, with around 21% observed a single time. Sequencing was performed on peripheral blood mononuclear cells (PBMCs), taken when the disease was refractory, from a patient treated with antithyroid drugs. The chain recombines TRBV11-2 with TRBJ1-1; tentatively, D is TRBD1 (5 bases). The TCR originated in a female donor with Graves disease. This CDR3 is CASSLVMGAEAFF. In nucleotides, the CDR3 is TGTGCCAGCAGCTTAGTAATGGGGGCTGAAGCTTTCTTT.